Each of the 14 T cell receptor beta chains below was sequenced from the same sample in a study of blood T cells in healthy people across ages. Primed by a sample-barcoded 5' primer and a J-beta primer mix, a second PCR proceeded for about 6 to 11 cycles. MiXCR, applied by TCRdb to the 5' RACE reads, yields one record per CDR3 protein. Of 1.5 million to 2 million distinct CDR3 sequences in the sample, roughly 32% were seen once. Sequencing used blood. Every receptor here comes from a woman aged 25 to 39 in good health.

This clonotype was recorded many times. This may stem from a read error, because a much larger clone lies one nucleotide away. V usage is TRBV6-5 and J usage is TRBJ2-7; TRBD2 aligns across 10 bases. With 5 bases clipped from V and 3 bases from J, the junction kept 7 bases outside the gene matches. CDR3 length: 15 amino acids. Germline CDR1 is MNHEY and CDR2 is SVGAGI. The CDR3 is CASSDLAGGRYEQYF. The CDR3, as DNA: TGTGCCAGCAGTGATTTAGCGGGGGGTCGCTACGAGCAGTACTTC.

A few counts support this clonotype. The V call is TRBV24-1, the J call TRBJ2-1; D perhaps matches TRBD2 (6 bases). The ends were cut back, 4 bases at V and 8 bases at J, with 14 bases in the middle. Germline V gives CDR1 KGHDR, CDR2 SFDVKD. The length of the CDR3 is 14 residues. The CDR3 region is CATSDLDYGDEQFF. Written as DNA, the CDR3 is TGTGCCACCAGTGACCTGGACTACGGCGATGAGCAGTTCTTC.

This clonotype has more than one count but fewer than ten. V usage is TRBV5-1 and J usage is TRBJ2-7; D call uncertain. V dropped 3 bases and J dropped 4 bases, with 11 bases sitting between them. The germline V gene encodes CDR1 SGHRS and CDR2 YFSETQ. The CDR3 covers 13 residues. CDR3 sequence (DNA): TGCGCCAGCAGCTCGGACGGTCAGTACGAGCAGTACTTC. Amino acid sequence: CASSSDGQYEQYF.

In its sample, this clonotype was seen a few times. This rearrangement joins TRBV12-3 or TRBV12-4 to TRBJ2-1; 16 bases are a match to TRBD2. The V segment lost 6 bases and the J segment 7 bases; nucleotides outside the gene matches: 12. The CDR3 is made up of 18 amino acids. CDR3 in amino acids: CASSPGTSGRAAGNEQFF. CDR3 bases: TGTGCCAGCAGCCCGGGGACTAGCGGGAGGGCTGCGGGAAATGAGCAGTTCTTC.

The table lists this clonotype with many counts. The chain carries TRBV29-1 and TRBJ2-1, with TRBD2 matching over 12 bases. The CDR3 length is 15 residues. V lost 6 bases and J lost 2; bases outside the gene matches: 5. Germline lookup yields CDR1 SQVTM and CDR2 ANQGSEA. The CDR3 loop is CSVVGTSGPYNEQFF. CDR3 DNA sequence: TGCAGCGTAGTCGGGACTAGCGGGCCCTACAATGAGCAGTTCTTC.

This clonotype was picked up a small number of times. This chain links TRBV20-1 with TRBJ2-1; the D gene is possibly TRBD2 (6 bases). Germline CDR1 DFQATT, CDR2 SNEGSKA (reference sequence). This CDR3 spans 14 amino acids. V was pared by 6 bases and J by 9 bases, with 21 bases between. As DNA, the CDR3 is TGCAGTGCACACCGAGGCCCCTCGGAGGGTGAGCAGTTCTTC. As protein: CSAHRGPSEGEQFF.

The chain joins TRBV20-1 to TRBJ2-3, with a tentative D call TRBD2 (6 bases). The CDR3 runs 14 residues. Trimming took off 1 base at V and 6 bases at J, with 14 bases between the two ends. CDR1 is DFQATT and CDR2 is SNEGSKA in the germline V gene (reference sequence). The CDR3 sequence: CSARGSGDHDTQYF. For the CDR3, the DNA is TGCAGTGCTAGAGGGTCGGGAGATCACGATACGCAGTATTTT.

V usage is TRBV3-1 and J usage is TRBJ2-1, with 10 bases fitting TRBD2. CDR1 is LGHDT and CDR2 is YNNKEL in the germline V gene (reference sequence). The CDR3 length is 16 residues. V dropped 4 bases and J dropped 3; count of bases not matched to a gene: 6. In nucleotides, the CDR3 is TGTGCCAGCAGCCTGACCGGACTAGCGGACTACAATGAGCAGTTCTTC. Translation gives CASSLTGLADYNEQFF.

This chain uses TRBV6-2 or TRBV6-3 with TRBJ1-1; D not certain. The germline V and J ends were trimmed by 2 bases and 5 bases, with 6 bases remaining between them. The CDR3 sequence is 12 residues long. The V gene's germline CDR1 is MNHEY and CDR2 SVGEGT. In nucleotides, the CDR3 is TGTGCCAGCAGTTACAGAGAGACTGAAGCTTTCTTT. Translating gives CASSYRETEAFF.

This clonotype was seen many times. This chain uses TRBV29-1 with TRBJ2-7; 8 nucleotides align to TRBD2. Germline V gives CDR1 SQVTM, CDR2 ANQGSEA. This CDR3 has 14 residues. V shed 6 bases, J shed 1 base, and the junction held 8 bases outside the gene matches. The CDR3 protein is CSVGGLVDSYEQYF. For the CDR3, the DNA is TGCAGCGTCGGGGGACTAGTGGATTCCTACGAGCAGTACTTC.

This clonotype was found a few times. The rearrangement joins TRBV5-6 to TRBJ2-7, with TRBD1 matching 7 bases. The CDR3 runs 14 residues. V trimming: 2 bases; J trimming: 7 bases; junction bases outside the gene matches: 9. Per germline, CDR1 SGHDT and CDR2 YYEEEE. This CDR3 reads CASSLSRGTNEQYF. The CDR3 DNA reads TGTGCCAGCAGCTTAAGCAGGGGGACCAATGAGCAGTACTTC.

The chain links TRBV24-1 to TRBJ2-1; 12 bases fit TRBD2. Per germline, CDR1 KGHDR and CDR2 SFDVKD. This CDR3 comprises 16 residues. The junction had 7 bases not matched to a gene; V was cut back by 3 bases and J by 8 bases. The chain's CDR3 is CATSDTLAGGPHEQFF. CDR3 nucleotides: TGTGCCACCAGTGATACGCTAGCGGGAGGGCCCCATGAGCAGTTCTTC.

The chain links TRBV21-1 to TRBJ1-2; the table's D gene call, TRBD1, was not cross checked with the DNA. TRBV21-1 counts as a pseudogene. There are 14 residues in the CDR3. CDR3 DNA sequence: TGTGCCAGCGGCGAAGAGGGGGCTCTCTATGGCTACACCTTC. It codes for CASGEEGALYGYTF.

The CDR3 DNA follows: TGTGCCAGCAGCTTGGTTCTTGGGACAGGGAGGGGAAGTAACTATGGCTACACCTTC. Protein sequence: CASSLVLGTGRGSNYGYTF. The V gene is TRBV5-8, the J gene TRBJ1-2, with TRBD1 identical over 9 bases. The CDR3 is 19 amino acids. The V and J ends lost 0 bases and 1 base, in that order; junction bases with no gene match: 13. The germline CDR1 and CDR2 sequences are SGHTS and YDEGEE.